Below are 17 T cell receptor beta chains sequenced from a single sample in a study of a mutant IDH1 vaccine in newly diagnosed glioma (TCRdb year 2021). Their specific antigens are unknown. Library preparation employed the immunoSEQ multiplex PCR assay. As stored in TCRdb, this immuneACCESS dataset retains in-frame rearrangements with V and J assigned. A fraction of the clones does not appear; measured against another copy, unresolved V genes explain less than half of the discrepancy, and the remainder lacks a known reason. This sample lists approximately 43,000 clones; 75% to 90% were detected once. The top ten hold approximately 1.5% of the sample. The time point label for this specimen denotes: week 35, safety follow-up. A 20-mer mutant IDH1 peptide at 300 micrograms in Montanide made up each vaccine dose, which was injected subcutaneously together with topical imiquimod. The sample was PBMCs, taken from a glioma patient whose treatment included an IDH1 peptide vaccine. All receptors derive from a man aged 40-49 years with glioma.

The CDR3 nucleotides are TGTGCCAGCTCACGTTCAGAGAGGAACACTGAAGCTTTCTTT. This sequence encodes CASSRSERNTEAFF. The chain links TRBV18 to TRBJ1-1; D call uncertain. Trimming stripped 4 bases from V and 1 base from J, with 10 bases between. Germline loops: CDR1 KGHSH, CDR2 LQKENI. This CDR3 region has 14 residues.

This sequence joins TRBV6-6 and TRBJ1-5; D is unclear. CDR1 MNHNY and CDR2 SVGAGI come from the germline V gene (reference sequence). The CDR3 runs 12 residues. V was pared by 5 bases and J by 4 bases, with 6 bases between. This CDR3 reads CASSPRNQPQHF. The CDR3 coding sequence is TGTGCCAGCAGTCCACGGAATCAGCCCCAGCATTTT.

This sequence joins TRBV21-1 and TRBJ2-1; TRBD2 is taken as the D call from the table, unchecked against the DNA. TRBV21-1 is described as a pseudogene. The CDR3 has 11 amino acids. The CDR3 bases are TGTGCCAGCGAGGCGCGTAATGAGCAGTTCTTC. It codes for CASEARNEQFF.

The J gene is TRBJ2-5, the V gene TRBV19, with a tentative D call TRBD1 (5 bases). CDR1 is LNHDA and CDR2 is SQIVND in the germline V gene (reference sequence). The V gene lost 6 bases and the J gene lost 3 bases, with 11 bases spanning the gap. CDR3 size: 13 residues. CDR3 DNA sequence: TGTGCCAGTAGGCAGGGTGGGAAAGAGACCCAGTACTTC. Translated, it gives CASRQGGKETQYF. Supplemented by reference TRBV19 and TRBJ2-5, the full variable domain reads DGGITQSPKYLFRKEGQNVTLSCEQNLNHDAMYWYRQDPGQGLRLIYYSQIVNDFQKGDIAEGYSVSREKKESFPLTVTSAQKNPTAFYLCASRQGGKETQYFGPGTRLLVL.

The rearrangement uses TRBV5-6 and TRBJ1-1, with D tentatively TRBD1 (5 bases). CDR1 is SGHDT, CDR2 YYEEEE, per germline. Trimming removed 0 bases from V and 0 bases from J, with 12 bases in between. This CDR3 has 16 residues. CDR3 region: CASSLAGPLMNTEAFF. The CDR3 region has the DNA TGTGCCAGCAGCTTGGCAGGGCCGCTCATGAACACTGAAGCTTTCTTT.

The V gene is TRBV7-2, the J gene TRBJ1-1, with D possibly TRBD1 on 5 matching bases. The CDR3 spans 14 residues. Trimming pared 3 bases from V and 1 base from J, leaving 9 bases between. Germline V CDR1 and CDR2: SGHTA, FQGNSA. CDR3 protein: CASSFTGTNTEAFF. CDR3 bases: TGTGCCAGCAGCTTCACCGGGACGAACACTGAAGCTTTCTTT.

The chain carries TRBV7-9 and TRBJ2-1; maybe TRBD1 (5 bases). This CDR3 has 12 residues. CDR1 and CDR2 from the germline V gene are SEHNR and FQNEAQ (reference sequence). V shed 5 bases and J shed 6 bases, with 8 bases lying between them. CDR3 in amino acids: CASSLQGNEQFF. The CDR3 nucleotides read TGTGCCAGCAGCCTTCAGGGCAATGAGCAGTTCTTC.

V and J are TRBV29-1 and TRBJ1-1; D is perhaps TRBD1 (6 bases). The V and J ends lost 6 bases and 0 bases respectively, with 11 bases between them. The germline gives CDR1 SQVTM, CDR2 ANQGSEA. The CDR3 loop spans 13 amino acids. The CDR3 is CSVRQAVNTEAFF. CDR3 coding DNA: TGCAGCGTGAGACAGGCCGTGAACACTGAAGCTTTCTTT.

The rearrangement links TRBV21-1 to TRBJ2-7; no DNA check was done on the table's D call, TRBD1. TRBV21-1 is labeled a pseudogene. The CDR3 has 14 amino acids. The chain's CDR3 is CASSNPDSRPEQYV. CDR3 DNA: TGTGCCAGCAGCAACCCCGACAGCCGTCCCGAGCAGTACGTC.

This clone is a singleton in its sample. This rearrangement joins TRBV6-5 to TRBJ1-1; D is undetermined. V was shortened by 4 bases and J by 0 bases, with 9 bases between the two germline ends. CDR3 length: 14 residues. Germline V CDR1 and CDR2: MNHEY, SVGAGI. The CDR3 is CASSWSTLNTEAFF. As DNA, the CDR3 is TGTGCCAGCAGTTGGTCCACCCTGAACACTGAAGCTTTCTTT.

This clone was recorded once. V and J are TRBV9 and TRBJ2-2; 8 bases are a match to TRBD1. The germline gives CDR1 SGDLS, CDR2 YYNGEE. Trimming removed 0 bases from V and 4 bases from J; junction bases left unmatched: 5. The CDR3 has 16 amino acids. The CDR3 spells CASSVAPTGATGELFF. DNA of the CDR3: TGTGCCAGCAGCGTAGCCCCGACAGGGGCCACCGGGGAGCTGTTTTTT.

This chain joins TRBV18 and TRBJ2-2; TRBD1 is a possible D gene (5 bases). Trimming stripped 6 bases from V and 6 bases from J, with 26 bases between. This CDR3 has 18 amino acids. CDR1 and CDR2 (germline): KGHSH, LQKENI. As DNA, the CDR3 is TGTGCCAGCTCCCCAACCCTTCAGGGCATGGGAACATCCGGGGAGCTGTTTTTT. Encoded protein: CASSPTLQGMGTSGELFF.

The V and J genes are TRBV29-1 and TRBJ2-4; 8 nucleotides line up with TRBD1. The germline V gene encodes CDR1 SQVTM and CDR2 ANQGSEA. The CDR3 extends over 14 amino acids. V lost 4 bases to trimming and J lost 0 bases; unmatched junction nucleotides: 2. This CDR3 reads CSVGTGGAKNIQYF. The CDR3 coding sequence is TGCAGCGTTGGAACAGGGGGAGCCAAAAACATTCAGTACTTC.

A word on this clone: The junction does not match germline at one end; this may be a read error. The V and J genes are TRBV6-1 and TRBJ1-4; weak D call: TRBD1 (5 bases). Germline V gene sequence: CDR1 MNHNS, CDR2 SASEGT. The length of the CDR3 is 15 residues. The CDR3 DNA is TGTGCCAGCAGCCCTGGGGGGACTGCTAAAGAAAAACTGTTTTTT. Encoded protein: CASSPGGTAKEKLFF.

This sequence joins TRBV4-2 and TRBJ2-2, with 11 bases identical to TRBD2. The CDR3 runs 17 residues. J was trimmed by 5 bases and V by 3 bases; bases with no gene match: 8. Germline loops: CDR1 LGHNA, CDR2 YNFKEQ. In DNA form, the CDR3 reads TGTGCCAGCAGCCAGAAGCAACTAGCGGGAGTAACCGGGGAGCTGTTTTTT. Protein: CASSQKQLAGVTGELFF.

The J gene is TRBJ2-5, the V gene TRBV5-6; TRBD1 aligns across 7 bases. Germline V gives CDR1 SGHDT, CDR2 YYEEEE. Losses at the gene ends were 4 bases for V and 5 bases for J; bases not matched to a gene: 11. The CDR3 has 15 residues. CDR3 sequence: CASSRRTGFWETQYF. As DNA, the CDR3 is TGTGCCAGCAGCAGACGGACAGGCTTTTGGGAGACCCAGTACTTC.

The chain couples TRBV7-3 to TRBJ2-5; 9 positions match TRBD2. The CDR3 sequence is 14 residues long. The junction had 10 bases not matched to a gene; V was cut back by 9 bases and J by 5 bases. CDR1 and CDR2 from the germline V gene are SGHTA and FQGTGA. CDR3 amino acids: CASARASGTETQYF. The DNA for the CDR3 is TGTGCCAGTGCTAGGGCTAGCGGGACGGAGACCCAGTACTTC.